This paragraph covers one T cell receptor (beta chain) sequence. Produced via immunoSEQ multiplex PCR; TCRdb's table is partial and in-frame only. The sample contains under 500,000 clones, about nine tenths of which appear only once. Stated treatment: about 20 received Ad26.COV2.S at low or high dose, single or two shots; 5 received placebo; per-sample allocation not given. Day 63 after the first vaccine or placebo injection was the time point for sampling. V lost 7 bases to trimming and J lost 8 bases, with 14 bases between them. The V gene's germline CDR1 is SEHNR and CDR2 FQNEAQ (reference sequence). The CDR3 runs to 13 residues. These data come from a study of Ad26.COV2.S vaccination and SARS-CoV-2 variants. About the study: Ad26.COV2.S shots went into the muscle once or twice, 56 days apart.

Sample: peripheral blood, taken in a trial of Ad26.COV2.S vaccine versus placebo. The clonotype was recovered from a person aged 18 to 65 who received the Ad26.COV2.S COVID-19 vaccine or a placebo. This chain joins TRBV7-9 and TRBJ1-4; possibly TRBD1 for D (5 bases). CDR3 sequence: CASNNPGDEKLFF. CDR3 nucleotides: TGTGCCAGCAACAACCCGGGGGACGAAAAACTGTTTTTT.